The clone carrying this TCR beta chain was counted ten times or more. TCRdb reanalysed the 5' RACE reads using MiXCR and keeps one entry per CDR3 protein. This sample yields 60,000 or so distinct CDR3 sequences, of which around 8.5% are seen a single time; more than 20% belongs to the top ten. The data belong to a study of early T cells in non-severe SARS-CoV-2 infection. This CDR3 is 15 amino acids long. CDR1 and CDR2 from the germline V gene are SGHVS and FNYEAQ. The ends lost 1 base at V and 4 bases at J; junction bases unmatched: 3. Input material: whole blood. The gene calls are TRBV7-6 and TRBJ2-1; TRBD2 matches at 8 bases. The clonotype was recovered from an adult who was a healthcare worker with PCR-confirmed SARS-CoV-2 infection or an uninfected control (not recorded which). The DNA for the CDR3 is TGTGCCAGCAGCTTAGGGGCGGGGGGTTACAATGAGCAGTTCTTC. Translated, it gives CASSLGAGGYNEQFF.